The 2 T cell receptor beta chains listed next were all sequenced from one sample in a study of sequential checkpoint blockade in melanoma. Profiling relied on immunoSEQ multiplex PCR, and the TCRdb table lists in-frame clones only, not all of them. The sample records under 25,000 clones, over 70% being singletons. Treatment: randomized to nivolumab then ipilimumab (arm A) or the reverse (arm B). The source material was CD8+ T cells sorted from blood (inferred from file names), sampled from a patient given nivolumab and ipilimumab in sequence. These receptors came from a human donor with melanoma.

The chain has TRBV19 and TRBJ2-5; TRBD1 aligns across 9 bases. Near its end, the DNA agrees better with TRBJ2-7, so the J call may be wrong. The CDR3 sequence is 15 residues long. Germline V gene lookup returns CDR1 LNHDA and CDR2 SQIVND (reference sequence). The CDR3 bases are TGTGCCAGTAGCCCCGGGACAGGGCCCTTCTACGAGCAGTACTTC. Translating it yields CASSPGTGPFYEQYF.

The chain combines TRBV7-9 with TRBJ2-1; 7 bases line up with TRBD2. The CDR3 sequence is 19 residues long. V lost 4 bases to trimming and J lost 0 bases; unmatched junction nucleotides: 15. The germline V gene has CDR1 SEHNR and CDR2 FQNEAQ (reference sequence). For the CDR3, the DNA is TGTGCCAGCAGCTCCAACGACCTTTTAGCGGGTGGCTCCTACAATGAGCAGTTCTTC. Translating gives CASSSNDLLAGGSYNEQFF.